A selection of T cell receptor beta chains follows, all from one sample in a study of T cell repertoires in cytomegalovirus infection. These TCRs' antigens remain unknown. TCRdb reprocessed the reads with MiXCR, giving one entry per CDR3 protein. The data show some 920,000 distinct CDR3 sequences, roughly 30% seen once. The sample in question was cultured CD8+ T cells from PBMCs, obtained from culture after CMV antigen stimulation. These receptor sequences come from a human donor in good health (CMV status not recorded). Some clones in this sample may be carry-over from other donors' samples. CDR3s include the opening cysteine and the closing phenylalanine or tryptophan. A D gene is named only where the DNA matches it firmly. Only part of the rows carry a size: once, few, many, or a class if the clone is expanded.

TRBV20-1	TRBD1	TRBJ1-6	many	CSARRRIGDRGSRSPLHF	TGCAGTGCTAGGAGGAGGATCGGGGACAGGGGTAGTCGATCACCCCTCCACTTT
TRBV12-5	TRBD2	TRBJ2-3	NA	CASGTGRIAGDLTDTQYF	TGTGCTAGTGGTACCGGGCGAATAGCGGGGGACCTCACAGATACGCAGTATTTT
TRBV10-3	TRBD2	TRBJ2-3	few	CAISGSSGGPGDTQYF	TGTGCCATCAGTGGTTCTAGCGGGGGGCCCGGGGATACGCAGTATTTT
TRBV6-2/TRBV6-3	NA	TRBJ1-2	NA	CASSYSLFGVSNYGYTF	TGTGCCAGCAGTTACTCGCTATTCGGGGTCTCCAACTATGGCTACACCTTC
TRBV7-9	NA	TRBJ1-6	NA	CASSLARDGGRVNSPLHF	TGTGCCAGCAGCTTAGCCCGGGACGGGGGGCGAGTAAATTCACCCCTCCACTTT
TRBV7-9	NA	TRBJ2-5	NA	CASSFIGSGETQYF	TGTGCCAGCAGCTTTATAGGGAGCGGTGAGACCCAGTACTTC
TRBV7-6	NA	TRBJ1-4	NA	CASSQPRGGREKLFF	TGTGCCAGCAGCCAACCGCGTGGAGGGCGTGAAAAACTGTTTTTT
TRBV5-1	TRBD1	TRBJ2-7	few	CASSPPGQGALGQYF	TGCGCCAGCAGCCCACCGGGACAGGGGGCTCTAGGACAGTACTTC
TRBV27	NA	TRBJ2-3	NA	CASSSPSSGNRYTQYF	TGTGCCAGCAGTTCCCCTTCATCGGGTAATCGGTATACGCAGTATTTT
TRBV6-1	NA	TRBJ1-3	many	CASRGSGNTIYF	TGTGCCAGCAGGGGATCTGGAAACACCATATATTTT
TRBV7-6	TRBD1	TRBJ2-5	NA	CASSLMDRVGETQYF	TGTGCCAGCAGCTTAATGGACAGGGTGGGAGAGACCCAGTACTTC
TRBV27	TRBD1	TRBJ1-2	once	CASSLKAGGQGFYGYTF	TGTGCCAGCAGTCTAAAGGCCGGGGGACAGGGGTTTTATGGCTACACCTTC
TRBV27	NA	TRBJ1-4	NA	CASSLQARQDLNEKLFF	TGTGCCAGCAGTCTACAAGCCCGACAGGACCTGAATGAAAAACTGTTTTTT
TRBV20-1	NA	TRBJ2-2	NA	CSAPGHLETGELFF	TGCAGTGCTCCGGGCCACCTTGAGACCGGGGAGCTGTTTTTT
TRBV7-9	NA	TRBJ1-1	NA	CASSPPTGMNTEAFF	TGTGCCAGCAGCCCACCAACAGGTATGAACACTGAAGCTTTCTTT
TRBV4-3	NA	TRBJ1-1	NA	CASSHPNSGGGENTEAFF	TGCGCCAGCAGCCATCCTAATTCCGGGGGCGGAGAGAACACTGAAGCTTTCTTT
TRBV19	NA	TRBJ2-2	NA	CASSPPFGELFF	TGTGCCAGTAGTCCCCCATTCGGGGAGCTGTTTTTT
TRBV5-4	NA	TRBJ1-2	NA	CASSLLPNTRIESGYTF	TGTGCCAGCAGCTTGCTCCCCAATACAAGAATCGAAAGTGGCTACACCTTC
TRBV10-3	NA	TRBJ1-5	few	CAISGRDGVNQPQHF	TGTGCCATCAGTGGCCGGGACGGTGTAAATCAGCCCCAGCATTTT
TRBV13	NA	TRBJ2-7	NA	CASTGGSSNYEQYF	TGTGCCAGCACAGGCGGATCCAGTAACTACGAGCAGTACTTC
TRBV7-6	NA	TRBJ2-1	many	CASSLAPGSSYNEQFF	TGTGCTAGCAGCTTAGCCCCGGGATCCTCCTACAATGAGCAGTTCTTC
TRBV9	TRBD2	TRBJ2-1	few	CASSVGGGYNEQFF	TGTGCCAGCAGCGTCGGCGGGGGGTACAATGAGCAGTTCTTC
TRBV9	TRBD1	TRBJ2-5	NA	CASSVGGGLDQETQYF	TGTGCCAGCAGCGTAGGAGGGGGCTTAGACCAAGAGACCCAGTACTTC
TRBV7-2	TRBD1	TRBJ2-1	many	CASSRGQGLDEQFF	TGTGCCAGCAGCCGGGGACAGGGTCTTGATGAGCAGTTCTTC
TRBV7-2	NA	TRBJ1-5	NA	CASSLNLGGNQPQHF	TGTGCCAGCAGCTTAAACCTGGGCGGCAATCAGCCCCAGCATTTT
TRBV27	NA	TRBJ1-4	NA	CASSIRRVNEKLFF	TGTGCCAGCAGTATCCGAAGGGTGAATGAAAAACTGTTTTTT
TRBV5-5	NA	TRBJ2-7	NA	CASSAVMWGGREQYF	TGTGCCAGCAGCGCCGTCATGTGGGGGGGCCGAGAGCAGTACTTC
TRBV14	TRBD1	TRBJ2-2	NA	CASSQRQGTGELFF	TGTGCCAGCAGCCAGAGACAGGGGACCGGGGAGCTGTTTTTT
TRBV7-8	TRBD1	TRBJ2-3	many	CASSSDRGTDTQYF	TGTGCCAGCAGCTCGGACAGGGGCACAGATACGCAGTATTTT
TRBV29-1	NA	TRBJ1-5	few	CSVDYGAGQPQHF	TGCAGCGTTGATTATGGGGCCGGTCAGCCCCAGCATTTT
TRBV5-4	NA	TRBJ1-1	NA	CASSPFGDLNTEAFF	TGTGCCAGCAGCCCATTTGGGGATCTGAACACTGAAGCTTTCTTT
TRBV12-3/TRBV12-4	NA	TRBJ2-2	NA	CASPFNGELFF	TGTGCCAGCCCCTTCAACGGGGAGCTGTTTTTT
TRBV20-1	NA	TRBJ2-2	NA	CSGAPLNTGELFF	TGCAGTGGAGCGCCGTTGAACACCGGGGAGCTGTTTTTT
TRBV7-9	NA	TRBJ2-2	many	CASSPQGRETGELFF	TGTGCCAGCAGCCCACAGGGAAGGGAAACCGGGGAGCTGTTTTTT
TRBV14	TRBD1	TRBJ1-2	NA	CASSFSSGQGYYGYTF	TGTGCCAGCAGCTTCTCCTCGGGACAGGGTTACTATGGCTACACCTTC
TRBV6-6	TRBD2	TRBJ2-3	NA	CASSSFTGGPDTQYF	TGTGCCAGCAGTTCATTCACGGGGGGGCCAGATACGCAGTATTTT
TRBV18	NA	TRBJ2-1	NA	CASSPPVAQNEQFF	TGTGCCAGCTCACCACCGGTGGCGCAGAATGAGCAGTTCTTC
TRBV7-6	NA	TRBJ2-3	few	CASSSMGGSTDTQYF	TGTGCCAGCAGCTCGATGGGGGGATCAACAGATACGCAGTATTTT
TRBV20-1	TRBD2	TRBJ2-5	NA	CSARAGGGSETQYF	TGCAGTGCTAGAGCCGGGGGGGGATCTGAGACCCAGTACTTC
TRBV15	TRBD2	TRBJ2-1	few	CATSRDPRGGLDEQFF	TGTGCCACCAGCAGAGATCCACGGGGGGGCCTTGATGAGCAGTTCTTC
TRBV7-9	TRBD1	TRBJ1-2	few	CASSSYPLDRGHAYGYTF	TGTGCCAGCAGCTCTTACCCCTTGGACAGGGGGCATGCCTATGGCTACACCTTC
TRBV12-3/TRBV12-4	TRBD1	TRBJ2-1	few	CASSSNRGLNSYNEQFF	TGTGCCAGCAGTTCCAACAGGGGGCTTAACTCCTACAATGAGCAGTTCTTC
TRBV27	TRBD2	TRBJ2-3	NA	CASCSPRGESTDTQYF	TGTGCCAGCTGTTCCCCTCGGGGGGAGAGCACAGATACGCAGTATTTT
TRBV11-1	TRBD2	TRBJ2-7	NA	CASSSRGVSGLAGLYEQYF	TGTGCCAGCAGCTCGAGGGGTGTTTCCGGACTAGCGGGCCTCTACGAGCAGTACTTC
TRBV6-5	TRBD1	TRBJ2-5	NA	CASSYEPQGIQETQYF	TGTGCCAGCAGTTACGAACCACAGGGGATTCAAGAGACCCAGTACTTC
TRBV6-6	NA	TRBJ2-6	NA	CASSSVQLPSGANVLTF	TGTGCCAGCAGTTCGGTTCAGCTCCCCTCTGGGGCCAACGTCCTGACTTTC
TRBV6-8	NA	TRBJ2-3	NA	CASTPRGEGSTDTQYF	TGTGCCAGCACCCCCAGGGGCGAAGGGAGCACAGATACGCAGTATTTT
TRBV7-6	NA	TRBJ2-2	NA	CASSPGASGELFF	TGTGCCAGCAGCCCGGGGGCCTCCGGGGAGCTGTTTTTT
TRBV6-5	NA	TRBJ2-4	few	CASQGRGAKNIQYF	TGTGCCAGCCAGGGGAGGGGAGCCAAAAACATTCAGTACTTC
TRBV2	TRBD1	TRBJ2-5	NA	CASRPYTLRTGAYQETQYF	TGTGCCAGCAGACCTTACACACTCCGGACAGGGGCTTACCAAGAGACCCAGTACTTC
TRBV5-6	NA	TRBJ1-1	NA	CASHGHNTEAFF	TGTGCCAGTCACGGGCATAACACTGAAGCTTTCTTT
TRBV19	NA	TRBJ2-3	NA	CASSPSERNTQYF	TGTGCCAGTAGTCCCTCCGAAAGGAATACGCAGTATTTT
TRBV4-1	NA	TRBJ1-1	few	CASSQGSMNTEAFF	TGCGCCAGCAGCCAGGGAAGCATGAACACTGAAGCTTTCTTT
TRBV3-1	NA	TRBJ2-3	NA	CASSPITDGESTDTQYF	TGTGCCAGCAGCCCTATCACGGATGGGGAGAGCACAGATACGCAGTATTTT
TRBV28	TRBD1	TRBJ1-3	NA	CASSTVRDRGPSGNTIYF	TGTGCCAGCAGTACGGTCCGGGACAGGGGACCCTCTGGAAACACCATATATTTT
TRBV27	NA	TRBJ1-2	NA	CASSRPGQINGYTF	TGTGCCAGCAGCCGACCGGGCCAGATAAATGGCTACACCTTC
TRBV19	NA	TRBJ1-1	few	CASSLQTGGTEAFF	TGTGCCAGTAGTCTTCAGACTGGCGGGACTGAAGCTTTCTTT